Presented here are 2 T cell receptor beta chains from one specimen sequenced in a study of shared clonotypes between healthy human individuals. The protocol was immunoSEQ multiplex PCR, while the TCRdb copy is restricted to in-frame clones and leaves out a portion. The sample has some 700,000 clones; 90% are singletons. The sample was memory CD8+ T cells from PBMCs. Subset here: CD45RO+ cells pooled with CCR7-negative TemRA cells. Source of these receptors: a man in his late teens or twenties in good health. Some clones in this sample may be carry-over from other donors' samples.

In regard to this clone: Different DNA sequences within this sample yield the same CDR3. This sequence joins TRBV27 and TRBJ2-7; a possible D gene is TRBD2 (6 bases). This CDR3 is built from 13 residues. CDR1 and CDR2 (germline): MNHEY, SMNVEV (reference sequence). V lost 6 bases and J lost 1, with 10 bases in between. CDR3 coding DNA: TGTGCCAGCAGCCCCGGGAGATCCTACGAGCAGTACTTC. This sequence encodes CASSPGRSYEQYF.

The chain employs TRBV9 and TRBJ2-3; 7 positions agree with TRBD2. Trimming cost V 0 bases and J 3 bases; bases outside gene matches: 7. CDR1 SGDLS and CDR2 YYNGEE come from the germline V gene. This CDR3 region has 16 residues. Here the CDR3 DNA reads TGTGCCAGCAGCGTAGAGGCGGGAGTAGGAACAGATACGCAGTATTTT. It encodes CASSVEAGVGTDTQYF.